This TCR beta chain stems from a study of T-cell reconstitution after alpha-beta-depleted transplantation in children. The TCRbeta library was prepared with unique molecular identifiers. MiXCR was run by TCRdb on the PCR reads, yielding one entry per CDR3 protein. The table has about 1,000,000 distinct CDR3 sequences, about 26% seen once. CDR3 size: 14 residues. The germline gives CDR1 MNHEY, CDR2 SMNVEV (reference sequence). Trimming removed 3 bases from V and 0 bases from J; junction bases left unmatched: 2. Study observations and caveats: There were reportedly several hundred expanded graft clones from which alpha-beta T cells came about two months after transplant.

Turning to this clonotype: What it binds is unknown.

This sequence joins TRBV27 and TRBJ2-7; 7 bases agree with TRBD1. The TCR comes from a boy in the first two years of life who had a stem cell transplant for SCID, so the T cells may come from the graft donor. The input for sequencing was PBMCs, mostly from graft donor cells, taken 360 days after TCRalphabeta/CD19-depleted stem cell transplant. Here the CDR3 reads CASSFRQGSYEQYV. The CDR3 bases are TGTGCCAGCAGTTTCCGACAGGGCTCCTACGAGCAGTACGTC.